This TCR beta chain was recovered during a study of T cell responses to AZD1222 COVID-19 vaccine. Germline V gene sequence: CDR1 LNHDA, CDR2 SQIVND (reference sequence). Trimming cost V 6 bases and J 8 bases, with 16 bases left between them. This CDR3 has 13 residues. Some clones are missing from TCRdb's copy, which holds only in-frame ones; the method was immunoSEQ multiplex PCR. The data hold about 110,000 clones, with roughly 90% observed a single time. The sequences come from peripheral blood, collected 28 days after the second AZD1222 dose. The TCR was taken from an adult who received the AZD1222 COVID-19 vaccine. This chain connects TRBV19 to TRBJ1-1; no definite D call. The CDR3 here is CASSQTGPGEAFF. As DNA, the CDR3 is TGTGCCAGTAGCCAAACTGGACCTGGGGAAGCTTTCTTT.